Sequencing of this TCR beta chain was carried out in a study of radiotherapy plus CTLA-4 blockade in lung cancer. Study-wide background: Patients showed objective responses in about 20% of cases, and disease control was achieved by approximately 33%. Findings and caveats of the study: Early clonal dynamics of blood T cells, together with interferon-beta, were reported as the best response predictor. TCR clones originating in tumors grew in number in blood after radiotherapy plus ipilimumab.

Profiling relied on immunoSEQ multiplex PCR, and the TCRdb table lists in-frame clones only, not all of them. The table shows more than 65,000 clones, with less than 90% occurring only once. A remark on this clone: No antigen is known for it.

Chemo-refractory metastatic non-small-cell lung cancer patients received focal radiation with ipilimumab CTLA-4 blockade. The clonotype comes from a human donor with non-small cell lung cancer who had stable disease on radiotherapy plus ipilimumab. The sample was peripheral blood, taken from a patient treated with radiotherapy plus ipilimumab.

The CDR3 sequence is CASSSRGVGEAFF. CDR3 nucleotides: TGTGCCAGCAGTTCCCGGGGAGTAGGTGAAGCTTTCTTT. V usage is TRBV11-3 and J usage is TRBJ1-1, with no clear D. From germline, CDR1 is SGHNT and CDR2 YENEEA. The CDR3 extends over 13 amino acids. With 6 bases removed from V and 7 bases from J, the gap between germline ends came to 15 bases.